What follows are 27 T cell receptor beta chains derived from one specimen sequenced in a study of technical replicates of blood from a few donors. Repertoires were generated with immunoSEQ multiplex PCR, while TCRdb's copy carries only in-frame clones and drops some. Of about 71,000 clones in the sample, roughly 92% were seen once. The material sequenced was T cells isolated from PBMCs. The receptors were gathered from a human donor in good health.

The chain couples TRBV4-1 to TRBJ1-1; D is possibly TRBD1 (5 bases). Germline CDR1 and CDR2: MGHRA and YSYEKL. Trimming shortened V by 2 bases and J by 3 bases, and 19 bases separated the two germline ends. The CDR3 loop spans 17 amino acids. The CDR3 region has the DNA TGCGCCAGCAGCCAAAGGACGCCCGGACAATTTCACACTGAAGCTTTCTTT. It encodes CASSQRTPGQFHTEAFF.

This clone was picked up one time. The chain employs TRBV5-1 and TRBJ2-1, with 8 nucleotides matching TRBD2. Trimming took 2 bases from V and 6 from J; bases not matched to a gene: 7. Germline lookup yields CDR1 SGHRS and CDR2 YFSETQ. The CDR3 sequence is 15 residues long. The CDR3 bases are TGCGCCAGCAGCTTCCAAGCGGGAGTTCGCAATGAGCAGTTCTTC. It yields the protein CASSFQAGVRNEQFF.

The chain recombines TRBV30 with TRBJ2-7, with D possibly being TRBD1 (5 bases). This CDR3 contains 11 residues. Germline V gene data show CDR1 as GTSNPN and CDR2 as SVGIG (reference sequence). V was trimmed by 6 bases and J by 6 bases, leaving 12 bases between them. CDR3 coding DNA: TGTGCCTGCGACCAGGGTCGCGAGCAGTACTTC. This gives the protein CACDQGREQYF.

The chain recombines TRBV9 with TRBJ1-1; 9 nucleotides agree with TRBD1. The CDR3 runs 15 residues. Germline V gives CDR1 SGDLS, CDR2 YYNGEE. V lost 3 bases to trimming and J lost 4 bases; unmatched junction nucleotides: 7. The DNA of the CDR3 is TGTGCCAGCAGCGCAGCAACAGGGGGCGGCACTGAAGCTTTCTTT. Its translation is CASSAATGGGTEAFF.

This clone was seen a handful of times. The CDR3 sequence: CASSPSGLNTEAFF. The CDR3 region has the DNA TGTGCCAGTAGCCCTTCGGGGTTGAACACTGAAGCTTTCTTT. The rearrangement joins TRBV19 to TRBJ1-1; no firm D call. The germline V and J ends were trimmed by 6 bases and 0 bases, with 11 bases remaining between them. The CDR3 contains 14 residues. The germline V gene has CDR1 LNHDA and CDR2 SQIVND (reference sequence).

The chain uses TRBV6-6 and TRBJ2-7, with D possibly being TRBD2 (6 bases). The CDR3 loop spans 13 amino acids. V lost 5 bases to trimming and J lost 2 bases, with 10 bases between them. The V gene's germline CDR1 is MNHNY and CDR2 SVGAGI (reference sequence). In DNA, the CDR3 is TGTGCCAGCAGTAGGACGGGAGCCTACGAGCAGTACTTC. It yields the protein CASSRTGAYEQYF.

The chain has TRBV18 and TRBJ2-7; 10 bases agree with TRBD2. This CDR3 is built from 12 residues. The germline V gene has CDR1 KGHSH and CDR2 LQKENI. V lost 6 bases, J lost 7 bases, and 3 bases stayed unmatched. In DNA, the CDR3 is TGTGCCAGCTCGCTAGCGGGAGAAGAGCAGTACTTC. Amino acid sequence: CASSLAGEEQYF.

V gene TRBV11-3 combines with J gene TRBJ2-7; maybe TRBD1 (5 bases). The CDR3 totals 15 residues. V dropped 4 bases and J dropped 1 base, with 14 bases sitting between them. Germline CDR1 and CDR2: SGHNT and YENEEA. The CDR3: CASSYDSPGSYEQYF. CDR3 DNA sequence: TGTGCCAGCAGCTATGACAGCCCCGGGTCCTACGAGCAGTACTTC.

The table lists this clone with a few counts. The chain joins TRBV27 to TRBJ1-5; 7 bases agree with TRBD1. V gave up 8 bases and J gave up 5 bases; unmatched junction bases: 3. The germline CDR1 and CDR2 sequences are MNHEY and SMNVEV (reference sequence). This CDR3 contains 12 residues. In nucleotides, the CDR3 is TGTGCCAGCGGGGACAGCTATCAGCCCCAGCATTTT. Protein sequence: CASGDSYQPQHF.

The rearrangement uses TRBV20-1 and TRBJ1-1; the D gene is possibly TRBD1 (6 bases). This CDR3 is 11 amino acids long. The germline gives CDR1 DFQATT, CDR2 SNEGSKA (reference sequence). CDR3 region: CRWGGHTEAFF. CDR3 nucleotides: TGCAGATGGGGGGGGCACACTGAAGCTTTCTTT.

This chain uses TRBV6-4 with TRBJ2-3; 9 bases agree with TRBD2. Germline-derived CDR1 and CDR2 are MRHNA and SNTAGT. The ends lost 0 bases at V and 2 bases at J; junction bases unmatched: 3. This CDR3 spans 16 amino acids. The CDR3 spells CASSDSSGRHTDTQYF. In DNA form, the CDR3 reads TGTGCCAGCAGTGACTCTAGCGGGAGACACACAGATACGCAGTATTTT.

The V and J genes are TRBV5-1 and TRBJ2-7, with D possibly TRBD2 on 7 matching bases. V was clipped by 0 bases and J by 5 bases, with 15 bases between them. The CDR3 length is 15 residues. CDR1 and CDR2 from the germline V gene are SGHRS and YFSETQ. As DNA, the CDR3 is TGCGCCAGCAGCTTGGCCATACAGGGAGGGAACGAGCAGTACTTC. This translates into CASSLAIQGGNEQYF. Full variable domain (rest looked up from reference TRBV5-1 and TRBJ2-7): KAGVTQTPRYLIKTRGQQVTLSCSPISGHRSVSWYQQTPGQGLQFLFEYFSETQRNKGNFPGRFSGRQFSNSRSEMNVSTLELGDSALYLCASSLAIQGGNEQYFGPGTRLTVT.

The chain is built from TRBV4-2 and TRBJ2-7, with a possible D match to TRBD1 (6 bases). CDR1 is LGHNA and CDR2 is YNFKEQ in the germline V gene. Trimming stripped 0 bases from V and 2 bases from J, with 17 bases between. This CDR3 is 17 amino acids long. CDR3 coding DNA: TGTGCCAGCAGCCAAGATATGTACATAGGACAGCCCTACGAGCAGTACTTC. Its protein product is CASSQDMYIGQPYEQYF.

The CDR3 region is CASSVHTASNTEAFF. DNA for the CDR3: TGTGCCAGCAGCGTACATACAGCTTCGAACACTGAAGCTTTCTTT. V is TRBV9 and J is TRBJ1-1; D is undetermined. The CDR3 consists of 15 residues. Per the germline V gene, CDR1 is SGDLS and CDR2 is YYNGEE. V lost 1 base, J lost 1 base, and 11 bases lay in between.

The chain is built from TRBV9 and TRBJ1-1; D remains unclear. Trimming removed 0 bases from V and 4 bases from J, with 13 bases in between. The CDR3 has 15 residues. The germline CDR1 and CDR2 sequences are SGDLS and YYNGEE. Written as DNA, the CDR3 is TGTGCCAGCAGCGTAGCAGGACTGCCCCGCACTGAAGCTTTCTTT. Amino acid sequence: CASSVAGLPRTEAFF.

The chain recombines TRBV5-1 with TRBJ2-3; 10 bases map to TRBD2. The CDR3 spans 16 residues. CDR1 is SGHRS, CDR2 YFSETQ, per germline. J lost 0 bases, V lost 4 bases, and 5 bases had no gene match. For the CDR3, the DNA is TGCGCCAGCAGCCTGAGAGCGGGAGGGAGCACAGATACGCAGTATTTT. Encoded protein: CASSLRAGGSTDTQYF.

V usage is TRBV27 and J usage is TRBJ2-7; TRBD1 matches 7 bases. The V gene's germline CDR1 is MNHEY and CDR2 SMNVEV (reference sequence). Unmatched junction bases numbered 4, after V lost 3 bases and J lost 2 bases. The CDR3 is 14 residues long. CDR3 residues: CASSFSTGPYEQYF. The DNA of the CDR3 is TGTGCCAGCAGTTTCTCGACAGGGCCCTACGAGCAGTACTTC.

The rearrangement uses TRBV5-1 and TRBJ1-1; TRBD1 is a possible D gene (6 bases). Germline CDR1 reads SGHRS; CDR2 reads YFSETQ. Between the trimmed V and J ends, which lost 4 bases and 1 base, there was a span of 11 bases. This CDR3 comprises 14 residues. The CDR3 bases are TGCGCCAGCAGCCCGAGGACAGCGAACACTGAAGCTTTCTTT. Its translation: CASSPRTANTEAFF.

The chain is built from TRBV9 and TRBJ1-2, with 10 bases fitting TRBD1. The ends lost 3 bases at V and 6 bases at J; junction bases unmatched: 26. Germline V CDR1 and CDR2: SGDLS, YYNGEE. The CDR3 spans 21 residues. The CDR3 sequence: CASSEETDRGPNRRPYDGYTF. CDR3 nucleotides: TGTGCCAGCAGCGAAGAAACTGACAGGGGGCCAAACCGCCGCCCGTACGATGGCTACACCTTC.

This chain joins TRBV29-1 and TRBJ1-5, with D possibly matching TRBD1 (5 bases). The CDR3 runs 13 residues. Trimming took off 5 bases at V and 7 bases at J, with 15 bases between the two ends. Germline CDR1 is SQVTM and CDR2 is ANQGSEA. The CDR3 here is CSVMVGHDQPQHF. The DNA for the CDR3 is TGCAGCGTTATGGTAGGACACGACCAGCCCCAGCATTTT.

V usage is TRBV2 and J usage is TRBJ2-1, with 8 positions matching TRBD2. This CDR3 has 15 residues. J lost 8 bases, V lost 4 bases, and 10 bases had no gene match. CDR1 and CDR2 (germline): SNHLY, FYNNEI. CDR3 DNA: TGTGCCAGCAGTGCCATCGGGAGGGCCGGCGATGAGCAGTTCTTC. Translation: CASSAIGRAGDEQFF.

The chain couples TRBV7-9 to TRBJ1-1, with D uncertain. The ends were cut back, 0 bases at V and 5 bases at J, with 13 bases in the middle. The germline CDR1 and CDR2 sequences are SEHNR and FQNEAQ (reference sequence). This CDR3 spans 15 amino acids. The CDR3 DNA follows: TGTGCCAGCAGCTTAGCGCTAATTAAGAAAACTGAAGCTTTCTTT. Its protein product is CASSLALIKKTEAFF.

This chain joins TRBV19 and TRBJ2-5; 7 nucleotides line up with TRBD2. V was clipped by 4 bases and J by 4 bases; unmatched bases: 3. This CDR3 is built from 13 residues. CDR1 is LNHDA and CDR2 is SQIVND in the germline V gene (reference sequence). The CDR3 DNA reads as TGTGCCAGTAGTACAGGGAGGGGAGAGACCCAGTACTTC. Its translation is CASSTGRGETQYF.

Here the CDR3 DNA reads TGTGCCAGTAGTAACAGACAGGGAATGACCGATCAGCCCCAGCATTTT. Protein sequence: CASSNRQGMTDQPQHF. The chain joins TRBV19 to TRBJ1-5; 7 nucleotides line up with TRBD1. In germline, CDR1 is LNHDA, CDR2 SQIVND (reference sequence). Trimming at V came to 4 bases and at J to 5 bases, leaving 11 bases not matched to a gene. CDR3 length: 16 residues.

The chain employs TRBV11-2 and TRBJ1-1, with D possibly matching TRBD1 (5 bases). The length of the CDR3 is 15 residues. V was cut by 0 bases and J by 5 bases, with 13 bases left in between. In germline, CDR1 is SGHAT, CDR2 FQNNGV. The CDR3 loop reads CASSLDLVGGTEAFF. The CDR3 bases are TGTGCCAGCAGCTTAGATTTGGTGGGGGGAACTGAAGCTTTCTTT.

This chain links TRBV28 with TRBJ2-7, with 10 bases fitting TRBD1. V shed 8 bases, J shed 5 bases, and the junction held 6 bases outside the gene matches. CDR3 length: 13 residues. Germline V gene sequence: CDR1 MDHEN, CDR2 SYDVKM. Here the CDR3 DNA reads TGTGCCAGCTGCGACAGGGGGCTCGACGAGCAGTACTTC. This sequence encodes CASCDRGLDEQYF.

The J gene is TRBJ2-2, the V gene TRBV28; TRBD1 agrees at 9 bases. Germline CDR1 reads MDHEN; CDR2 reads SYDVKM. The CDR3 extends over 16 amino acids. Losses at the gene ends were 5 bases for V and 6 bases for J; bases not matched to a gene: 10. The CDR3 region is CASSEQGTGFAGELFF. As DNA, the CDR3 is TGTGCCAGCAGTGAGCAGGGGACAGGGTTCGCCGGGGAGCTGTTTTTT.